This T cell receptor (beta chain) was retrieved from a study of molecular identifiers for immune sequencing clone quantification listed by TCRdb under 2018. Background on the whole study: For a replicate experiment, the RNA from either approximately 20,000 or 100,000 naive CD8 T cells was divided into five aliquots, and four of those aliquots went on to sequencing. This methods study used CD8 T cells to benchmark TCR RNA copy counting and molecular-identifier clustering-based TCR repertoire sequencing (MIDCIRS). Here is what the overall study found, with its caveats: When barcode sub-clustering was left out, chimeric consensus sequences inflated TCR diversity, with chimeras reaching as high as 47%. In CMV-specific effector cells, clones with more than 20 RNA copies contained over 98% of molecules, whereas in naive cells such clones contained under 1% of molecules. About 3 recovered TCR RNA copies per cell were obtained by modeling, versus about ten by digital PCR, implying a capture efficiency of approximately 27%. The sizes of highly expanded clones could end up underestimated when identical TCR molecules share a barcode. A single cell's worth of spiked-in Jurkat TCR RNA was reported detectable even among approximately 930,000 naive CD8 T cells. The naive libraries included spiked-in Jurkat TCR RNA (around nine copies' worth), and this Jurkat TCR RNA is not part of the donor repertoire.

This clonotype was found many times. What this receptor recognizes is not known. No per-base quality is available; no much larger clone lies one base away. Inclusive of the bounding cysteine and phenylalanine, the CDR3 is 13 residues long. Just the 39-base CDR3 DNA is kept, in frame starting at base 1. The germline V gene (reference sequence) yields DFQATT for CDR1 and SNEGSKA for CDR2. Cut back by 3 bases and 5 bases, the V and J ends lie 14 bases apart. Libraries of naive CD8 T cells were built from around 20,000 to 1,000,000 sorted cells, with 10%, 30% or 50% of the purified RNA used. Naive CD8 T cells, defined as CD8+CD4-CCR7+CD45RA+, were FACS-sorted into RLT Plus buffer on a BD FACSAria II. Under 11 TCR copies' worth of Jurkat RNA were spiked into roughly 19,000-1,000,000 naive CD8 T cell samples to test detection sensitivity. CD8 T cells were enriched using RosetteSep CD8+ T Cell Enrichment Cocktail and Ficoll-Paque, and the enriched cells then underwent ACK red cell lysis.

Libraries were prepared through PCR. The run used an Illumina HiSeq 4000. Preparation of bulk TCR libraries followed a previously described approach, with the TCR primers listed in Table S5. The Qiagen AllPrep DNA/RNA kit was used to purify total RNA. Before analysis, reads from multiple sequencing runs of the same library were pooled. In the source study's methods: Reads were retained only if an exact TCR constant sequence was present, and the retained reads were trimmed to 150 nt and grouped according to their 12-nt molecular barcodes. Reads within each barcode group were sub-clustered using a 15% Levenshtein threshold, and quality-weighted consensus sequences were constructed for each RNA molecule. Non-functional sequences were excluded, and lower-count sequences lying one edit away from another sequence were also excluded. On the basis of fitting two negative binomial distributions, barcode sub-clusters with fewer than 20% of the maximum read count were discarded. Through fastp at Q25 and MiXCR, TCRdb rebuilt clones from the public reads, retaining in-frame beta chains. When rows share a CDR3 protein, they turn into one entry using the most common DNA and genes. The V and J calls follow TCRdb's processing rather than the paper's. Present in this sample are about 640,000 distinct CDR3 sequences, 15% to 20% of which were seen just once. 0.85% of the sample is held by the ten biggest clonotypes.

The TCR sequence derives from a human donor in good health. Some libraries in this study had Jurkat cell RNA spiked in. Recombination connected TRBV20-1 to TRBJ2-7; no confident D gene assignment can be made. Material for sequencing was naive CD8+ T cells from blood, with Jurkat cell RNA spiked in. This specimen's cell subset or site label, per the study, means: FACS-sorted CD8+CD4-CCR7+CD45RA+ naive T cells. The CDR3 has the sequence CSASRSRFDEQYF. Here is the DNA: TGCAGTGCTAGTCGCAGTCGTTTCGACGAGCAGTACTTC.